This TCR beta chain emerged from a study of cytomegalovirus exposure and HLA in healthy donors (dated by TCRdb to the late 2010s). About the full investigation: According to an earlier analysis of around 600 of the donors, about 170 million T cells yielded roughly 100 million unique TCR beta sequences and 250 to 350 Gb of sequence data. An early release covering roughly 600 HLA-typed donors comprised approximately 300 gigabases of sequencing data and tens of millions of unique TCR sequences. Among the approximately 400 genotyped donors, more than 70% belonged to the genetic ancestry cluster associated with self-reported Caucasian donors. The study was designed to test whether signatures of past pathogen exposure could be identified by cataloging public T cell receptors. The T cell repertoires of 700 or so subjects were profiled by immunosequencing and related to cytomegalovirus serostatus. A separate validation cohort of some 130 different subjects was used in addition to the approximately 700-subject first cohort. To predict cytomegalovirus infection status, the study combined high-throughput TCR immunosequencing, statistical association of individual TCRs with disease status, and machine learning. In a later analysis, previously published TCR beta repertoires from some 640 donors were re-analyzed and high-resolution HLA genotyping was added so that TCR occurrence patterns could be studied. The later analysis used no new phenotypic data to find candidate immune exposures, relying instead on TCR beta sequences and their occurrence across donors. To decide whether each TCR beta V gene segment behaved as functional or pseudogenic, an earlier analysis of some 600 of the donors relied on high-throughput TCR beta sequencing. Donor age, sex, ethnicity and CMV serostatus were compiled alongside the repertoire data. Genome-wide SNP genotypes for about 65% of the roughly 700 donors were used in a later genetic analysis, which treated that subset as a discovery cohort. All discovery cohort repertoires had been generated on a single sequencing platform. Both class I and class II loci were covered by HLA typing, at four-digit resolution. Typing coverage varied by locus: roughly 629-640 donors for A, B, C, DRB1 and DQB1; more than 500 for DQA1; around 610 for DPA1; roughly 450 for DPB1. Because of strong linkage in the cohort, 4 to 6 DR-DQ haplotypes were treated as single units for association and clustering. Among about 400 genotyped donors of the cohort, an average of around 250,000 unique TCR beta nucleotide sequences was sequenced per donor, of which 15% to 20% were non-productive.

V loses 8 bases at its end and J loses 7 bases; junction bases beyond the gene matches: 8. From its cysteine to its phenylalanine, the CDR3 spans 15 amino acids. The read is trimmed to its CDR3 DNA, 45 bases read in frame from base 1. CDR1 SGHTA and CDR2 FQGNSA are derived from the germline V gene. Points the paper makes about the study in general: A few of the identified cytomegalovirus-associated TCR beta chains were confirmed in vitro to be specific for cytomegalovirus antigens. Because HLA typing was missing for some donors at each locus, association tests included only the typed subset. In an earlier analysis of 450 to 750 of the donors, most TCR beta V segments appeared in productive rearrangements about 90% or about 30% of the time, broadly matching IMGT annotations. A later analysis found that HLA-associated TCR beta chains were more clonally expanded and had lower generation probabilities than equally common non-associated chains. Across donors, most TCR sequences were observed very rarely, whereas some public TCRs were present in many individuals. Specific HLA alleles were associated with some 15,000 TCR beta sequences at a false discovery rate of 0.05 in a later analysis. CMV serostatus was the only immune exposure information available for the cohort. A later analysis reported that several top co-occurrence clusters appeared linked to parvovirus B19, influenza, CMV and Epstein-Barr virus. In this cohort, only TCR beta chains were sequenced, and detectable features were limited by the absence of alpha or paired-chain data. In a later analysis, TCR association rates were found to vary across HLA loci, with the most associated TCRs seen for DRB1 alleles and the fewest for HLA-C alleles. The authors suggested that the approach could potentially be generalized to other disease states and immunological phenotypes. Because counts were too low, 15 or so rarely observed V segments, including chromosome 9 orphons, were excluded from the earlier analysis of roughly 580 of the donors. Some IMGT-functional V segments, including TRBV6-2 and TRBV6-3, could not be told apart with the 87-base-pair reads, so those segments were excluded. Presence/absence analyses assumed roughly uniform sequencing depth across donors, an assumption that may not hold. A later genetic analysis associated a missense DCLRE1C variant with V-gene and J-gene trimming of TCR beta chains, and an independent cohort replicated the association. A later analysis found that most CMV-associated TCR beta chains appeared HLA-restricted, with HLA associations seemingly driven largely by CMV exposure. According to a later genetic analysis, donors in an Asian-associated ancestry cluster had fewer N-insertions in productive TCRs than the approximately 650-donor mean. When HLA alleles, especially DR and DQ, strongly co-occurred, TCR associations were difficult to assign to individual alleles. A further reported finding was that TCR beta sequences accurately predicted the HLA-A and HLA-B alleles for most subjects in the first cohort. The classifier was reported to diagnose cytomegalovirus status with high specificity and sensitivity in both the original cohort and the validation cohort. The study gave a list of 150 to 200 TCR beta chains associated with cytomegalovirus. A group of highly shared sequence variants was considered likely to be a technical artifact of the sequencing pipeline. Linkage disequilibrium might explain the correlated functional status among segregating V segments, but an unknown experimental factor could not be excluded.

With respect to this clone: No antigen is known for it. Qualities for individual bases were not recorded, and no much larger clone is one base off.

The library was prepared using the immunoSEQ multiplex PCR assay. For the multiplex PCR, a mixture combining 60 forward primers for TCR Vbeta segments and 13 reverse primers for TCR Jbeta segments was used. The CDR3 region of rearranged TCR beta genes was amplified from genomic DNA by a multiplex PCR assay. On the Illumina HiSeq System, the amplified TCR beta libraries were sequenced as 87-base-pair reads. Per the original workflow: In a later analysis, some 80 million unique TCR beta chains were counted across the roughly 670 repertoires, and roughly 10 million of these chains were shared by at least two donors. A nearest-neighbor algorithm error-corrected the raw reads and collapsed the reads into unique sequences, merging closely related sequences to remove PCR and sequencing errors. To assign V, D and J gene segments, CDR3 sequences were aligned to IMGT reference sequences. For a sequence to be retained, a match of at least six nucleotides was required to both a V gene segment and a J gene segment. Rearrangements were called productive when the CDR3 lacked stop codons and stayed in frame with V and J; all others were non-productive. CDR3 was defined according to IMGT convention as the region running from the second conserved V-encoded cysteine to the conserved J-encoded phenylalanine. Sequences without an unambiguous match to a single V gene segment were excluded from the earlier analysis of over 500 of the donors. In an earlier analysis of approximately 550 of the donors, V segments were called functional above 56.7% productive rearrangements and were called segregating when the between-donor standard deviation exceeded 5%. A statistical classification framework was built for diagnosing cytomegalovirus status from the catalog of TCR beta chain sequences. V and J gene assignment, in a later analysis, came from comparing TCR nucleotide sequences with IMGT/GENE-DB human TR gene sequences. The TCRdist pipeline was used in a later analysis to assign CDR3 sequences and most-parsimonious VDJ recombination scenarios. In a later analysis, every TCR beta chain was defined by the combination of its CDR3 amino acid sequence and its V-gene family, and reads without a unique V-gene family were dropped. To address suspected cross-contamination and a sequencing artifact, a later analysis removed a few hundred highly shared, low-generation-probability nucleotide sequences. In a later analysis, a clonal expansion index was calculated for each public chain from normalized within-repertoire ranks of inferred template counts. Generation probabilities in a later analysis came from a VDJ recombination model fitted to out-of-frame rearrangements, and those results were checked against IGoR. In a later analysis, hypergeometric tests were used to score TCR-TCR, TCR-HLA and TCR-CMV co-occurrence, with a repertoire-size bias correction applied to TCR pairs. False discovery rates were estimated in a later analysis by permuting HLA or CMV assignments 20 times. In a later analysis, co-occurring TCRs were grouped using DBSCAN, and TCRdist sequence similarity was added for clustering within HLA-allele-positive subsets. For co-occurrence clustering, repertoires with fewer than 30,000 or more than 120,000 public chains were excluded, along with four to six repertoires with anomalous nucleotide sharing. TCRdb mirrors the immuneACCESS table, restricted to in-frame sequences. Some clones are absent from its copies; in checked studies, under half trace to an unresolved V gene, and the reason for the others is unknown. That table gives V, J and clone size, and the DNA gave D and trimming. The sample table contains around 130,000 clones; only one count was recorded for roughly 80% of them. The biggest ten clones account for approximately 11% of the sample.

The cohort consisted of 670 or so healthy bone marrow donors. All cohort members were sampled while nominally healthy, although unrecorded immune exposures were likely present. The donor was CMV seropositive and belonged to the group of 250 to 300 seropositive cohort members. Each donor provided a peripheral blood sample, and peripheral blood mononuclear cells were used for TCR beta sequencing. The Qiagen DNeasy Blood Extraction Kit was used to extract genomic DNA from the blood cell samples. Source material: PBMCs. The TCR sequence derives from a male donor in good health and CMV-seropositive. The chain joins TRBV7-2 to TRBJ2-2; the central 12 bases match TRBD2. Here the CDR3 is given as CASLLAGGPSGELFF. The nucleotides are TGTGCCAGCCTCCTAGCGGGAGGGCCTAGCGGGGAGCTGTTTTTT.